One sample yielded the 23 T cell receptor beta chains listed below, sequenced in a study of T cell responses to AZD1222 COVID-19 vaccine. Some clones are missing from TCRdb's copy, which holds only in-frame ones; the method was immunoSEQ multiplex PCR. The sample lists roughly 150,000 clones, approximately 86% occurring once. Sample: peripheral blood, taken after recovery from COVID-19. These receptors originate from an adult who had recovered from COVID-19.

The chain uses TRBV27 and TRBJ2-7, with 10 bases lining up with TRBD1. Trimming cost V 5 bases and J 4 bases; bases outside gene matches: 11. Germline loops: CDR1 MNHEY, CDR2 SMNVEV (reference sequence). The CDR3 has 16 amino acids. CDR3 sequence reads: CASSPRQGARKYEQYF. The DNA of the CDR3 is TGTGCCAGCAGTCCCAGACAGGGGGCGCGAAAGTACGAGCAGTACTTC.

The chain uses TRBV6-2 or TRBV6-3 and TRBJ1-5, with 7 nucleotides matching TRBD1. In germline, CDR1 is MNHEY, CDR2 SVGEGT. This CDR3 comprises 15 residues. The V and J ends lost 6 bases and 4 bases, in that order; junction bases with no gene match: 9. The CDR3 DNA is TGTGCCAGCAGCGCGCGGTTGGACAGGAATCAGCCCCAGCATTTT. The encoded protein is CASSARLDRNQPQHF.

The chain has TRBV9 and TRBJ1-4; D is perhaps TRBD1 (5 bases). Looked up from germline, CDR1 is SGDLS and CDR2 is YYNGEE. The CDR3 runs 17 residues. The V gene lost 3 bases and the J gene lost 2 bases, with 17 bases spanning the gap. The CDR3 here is CASSAPAGSGTNEKLFF. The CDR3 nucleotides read TGTGCCAGCAGCGCCCCGGCGGGGTCAGGGACTAATGAAAAACTGTTTTTT.

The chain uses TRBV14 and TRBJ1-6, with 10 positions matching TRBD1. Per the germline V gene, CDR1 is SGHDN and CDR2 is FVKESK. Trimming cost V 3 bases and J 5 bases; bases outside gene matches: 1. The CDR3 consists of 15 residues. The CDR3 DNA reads TGTGCCAGCAGCCATGGACAGGGGGATAATTCACCCCTCCACTTT. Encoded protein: CASSHGQGDNSPLHF.

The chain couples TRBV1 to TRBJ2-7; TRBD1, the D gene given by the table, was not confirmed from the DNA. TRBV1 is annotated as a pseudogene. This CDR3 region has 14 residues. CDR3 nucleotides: TGCACCAGCACCCCGGGACACCCGGTCTACGAGCAGTACTTC. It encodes CTSTPGHPVYEQYF.

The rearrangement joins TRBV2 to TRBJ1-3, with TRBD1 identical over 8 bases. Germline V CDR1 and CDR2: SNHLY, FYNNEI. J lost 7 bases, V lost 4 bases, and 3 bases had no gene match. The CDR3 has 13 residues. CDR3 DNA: TGTGCCAGCAGTGGACAGGGGTTGAACACCATATATTTT. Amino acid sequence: CASSGQGLNTIYF.

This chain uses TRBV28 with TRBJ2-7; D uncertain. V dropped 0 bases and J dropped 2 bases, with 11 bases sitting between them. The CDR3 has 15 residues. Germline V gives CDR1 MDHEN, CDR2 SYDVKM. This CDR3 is CASSLWGPVAYEQYF. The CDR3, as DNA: TGTGCCAGCAGTTTATGGGGCCCGGTCGCCTACGAGCAGTACTTC.

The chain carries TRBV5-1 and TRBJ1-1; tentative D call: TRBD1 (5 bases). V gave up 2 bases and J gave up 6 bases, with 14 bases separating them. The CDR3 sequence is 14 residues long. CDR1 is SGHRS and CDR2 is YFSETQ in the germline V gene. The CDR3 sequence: CASSLRPGPPEAFF. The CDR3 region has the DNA TGCGCCAGCAGCTTACGACCGGGACCCCCTGAAGCTTTCTTT.

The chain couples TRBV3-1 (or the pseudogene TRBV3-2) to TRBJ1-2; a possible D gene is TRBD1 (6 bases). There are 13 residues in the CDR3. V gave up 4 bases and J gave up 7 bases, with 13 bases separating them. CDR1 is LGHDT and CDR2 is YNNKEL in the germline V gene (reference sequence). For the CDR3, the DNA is TGTGCCAGCAGCCCCGACAGGTTTACTGGCTACACCTTC. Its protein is CASSPDRFTGYTF.

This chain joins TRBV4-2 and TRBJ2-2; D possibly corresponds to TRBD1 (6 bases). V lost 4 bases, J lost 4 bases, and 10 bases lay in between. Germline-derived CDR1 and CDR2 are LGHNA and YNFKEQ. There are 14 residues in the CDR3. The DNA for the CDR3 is TGTGCCAGCAGCCGGGACACGAGCACCGGGGAGCTGTTTTTT. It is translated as CASSRDTSTGELFF.

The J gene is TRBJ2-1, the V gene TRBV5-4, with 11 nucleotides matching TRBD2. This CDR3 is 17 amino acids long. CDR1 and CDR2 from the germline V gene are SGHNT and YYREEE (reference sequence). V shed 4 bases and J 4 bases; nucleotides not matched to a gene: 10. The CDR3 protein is CASSGGTSGIQYNEQFF. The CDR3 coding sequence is TGTGCCAGCAGCGGGGGGACTAGCGGAATACAGTACAATGAGCAGTTCTTC.

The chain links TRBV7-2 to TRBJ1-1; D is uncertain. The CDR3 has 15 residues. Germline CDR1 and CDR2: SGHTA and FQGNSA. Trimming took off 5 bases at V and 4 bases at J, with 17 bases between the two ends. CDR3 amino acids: CASSTPRGFGTEAFF. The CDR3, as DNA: TGTGCCAGCAGCACCCCACGGGGTTTTGGCACTGAAGCTTTCTTT.

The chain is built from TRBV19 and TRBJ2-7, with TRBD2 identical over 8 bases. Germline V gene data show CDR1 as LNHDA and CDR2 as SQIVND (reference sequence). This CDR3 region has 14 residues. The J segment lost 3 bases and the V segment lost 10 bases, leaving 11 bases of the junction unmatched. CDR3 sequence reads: CATSFSGSNYEQYF. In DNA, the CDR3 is TGTGCCACTTCTTTCAGCGGGAGTAACTACGAGCAGTACTTC. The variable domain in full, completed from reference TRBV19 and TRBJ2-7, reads DGGITQSPKYLFRKEGQNVTLSCEQNLNHDAMYWYRQDPGQGLRLIYYSQIVNDFQKGDIAEGYSVSREKKESFPLTVTSAQKNPTAFYLCATSFSGSNYEQYFGPGTRLTVT.

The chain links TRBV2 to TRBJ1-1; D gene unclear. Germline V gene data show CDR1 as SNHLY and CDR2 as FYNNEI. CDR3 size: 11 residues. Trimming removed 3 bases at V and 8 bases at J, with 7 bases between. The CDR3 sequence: CASSDRREAFF. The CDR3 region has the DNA TGTGCCAGCAGTGACCGGCGCGAAGCTTTCTTT.

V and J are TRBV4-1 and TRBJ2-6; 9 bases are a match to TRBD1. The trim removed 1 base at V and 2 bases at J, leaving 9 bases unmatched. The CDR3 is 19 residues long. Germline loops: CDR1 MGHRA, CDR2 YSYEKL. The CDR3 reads CASSQVAHRGQTGANVLTF. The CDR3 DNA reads TGCGCCAGCAGCCAAGTCGCCCACAGGGGGCAAACTGGGGCCAACGTCCTGACTTTC.

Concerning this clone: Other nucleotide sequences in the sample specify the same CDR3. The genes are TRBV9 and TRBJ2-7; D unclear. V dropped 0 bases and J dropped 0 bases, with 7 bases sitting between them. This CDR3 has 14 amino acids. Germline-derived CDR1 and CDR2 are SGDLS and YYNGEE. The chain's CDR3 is CASSVGGSSYEQYF. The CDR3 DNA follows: TGTGCCAGCAGCGTAGGGGGAAGCTCCTACGAGCAGTACTTC.

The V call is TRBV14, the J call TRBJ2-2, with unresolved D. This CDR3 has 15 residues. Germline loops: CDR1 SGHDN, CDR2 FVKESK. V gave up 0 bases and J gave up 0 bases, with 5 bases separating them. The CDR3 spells CASSQDHTNTGELFF. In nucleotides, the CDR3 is TGTGCCAGCAGCCAAGATCATACGAACACCGGGGAGCTGTTTTTT.

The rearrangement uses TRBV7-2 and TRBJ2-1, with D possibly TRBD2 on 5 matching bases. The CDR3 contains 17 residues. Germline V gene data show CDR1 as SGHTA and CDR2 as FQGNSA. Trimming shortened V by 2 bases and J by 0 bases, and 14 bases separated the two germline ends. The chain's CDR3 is CASSLSRRRSSYNEQFF. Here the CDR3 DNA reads TGTGCCAGCAGCTTATCACGGCGGAGGAGCTCCTACAATGAGCAGTTCTTC. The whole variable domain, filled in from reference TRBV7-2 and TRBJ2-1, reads GAGVSQSPSNKVTEKGKDVELRCDPISGHTALYWYRQSLGQGLEFLIYFQGNSAPDKSGLPSDRFSAERTGGSVSTLTIQRTQQEDSAVYLCASSLSRRRSSYNEQFFGPGTRLTVL.

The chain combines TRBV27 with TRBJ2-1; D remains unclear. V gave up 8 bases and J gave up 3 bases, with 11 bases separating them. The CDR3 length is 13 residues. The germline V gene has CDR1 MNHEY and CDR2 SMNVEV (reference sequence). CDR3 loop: CASSLTFYNEQFF. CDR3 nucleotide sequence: TGTGCCAGCTCCTTAACCTTCTACAATGAGCAGTTCTTC.

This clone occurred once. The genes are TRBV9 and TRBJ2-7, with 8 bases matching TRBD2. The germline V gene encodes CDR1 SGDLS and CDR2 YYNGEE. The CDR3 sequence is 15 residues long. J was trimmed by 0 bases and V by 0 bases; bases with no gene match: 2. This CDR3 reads CASSVAGGGSYEQYF. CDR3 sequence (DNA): TGTGCCAGCAGCGTAGCCGGGGGGGGCTCCTACGAGCAGTACTTC. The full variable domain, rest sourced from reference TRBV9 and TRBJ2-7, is DSGVTQTPKHLITATGQRVTLRCSPRSGDLSVYWYQQSLDQGLQFLIQYYNGEERAKGNILERFSAQQFPDLHSELNLSSLELGDSALYFCASSVAGGGSYEQYFGPGTRLTVT.

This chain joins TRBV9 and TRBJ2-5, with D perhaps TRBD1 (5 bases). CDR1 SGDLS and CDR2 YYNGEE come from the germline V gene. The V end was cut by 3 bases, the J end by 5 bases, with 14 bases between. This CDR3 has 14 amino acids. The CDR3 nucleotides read TGTGCCAGCAGCGCAGGTCCGCAGGGCGAGACCCAGTACTTC. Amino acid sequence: CASSAGPQGETQYF.

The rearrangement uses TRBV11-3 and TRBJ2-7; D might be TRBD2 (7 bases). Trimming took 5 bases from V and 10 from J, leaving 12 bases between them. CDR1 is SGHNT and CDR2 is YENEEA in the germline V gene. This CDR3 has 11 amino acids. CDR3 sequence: CASSEGGRQYF. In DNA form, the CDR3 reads TGTGCCAGCAGCGAGGGGGGGAGACAGTACTTC.

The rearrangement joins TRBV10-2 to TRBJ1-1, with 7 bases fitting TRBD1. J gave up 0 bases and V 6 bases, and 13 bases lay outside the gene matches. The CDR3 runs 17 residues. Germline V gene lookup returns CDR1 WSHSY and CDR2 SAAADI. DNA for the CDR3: TGCGCCAGCAGGGGACAGCTCCAAAGGTTCGTGAACACTGAAGCTTTCTTT. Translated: CASRGQLQRFVNTEAFF.